This T cell receptor (beta chain) was documented in a study of blood T cell repertoires in COVID-19. Study context: The United States, Italy and Spain provided the acute and convalescent COVID-19 samples.

In the original analysis: Amplification from reference gene primers served as the basis for estimated nucleated cell counts. The method was immunoSEQ multiplex PCR; TCRdb's version includes in-frame clones alone and lacks a portion of them. V and J calls and clone size are copied from that table; D and trimming were computed from the DNA. The table lists over 300,000 clones, about nine tenths of them singletons. The sample comprised PBMCs or T cells enriched from blood (not recorded which). The sequence came from a woman aged 18-30 years who had recovered from COVID-19.

In DNA form, the CDR3 reads TGTGCCAGCAGTTTAGGGGCGTATTCTGGAAACACCATATATTTT. Translated: CASSLGAYSGNTIYF. The chain is built from TRBV28 and TRBJ1-3; D might be TRBD1 (5 bases). V was cut by 2 bases and J by 1 base, with 9 bases left in between. Germline V gene sequence: CDR1 MDHEN, CDR2 SYDVKM. The CDR3 runs to 15 residues.